The next 10 T cell receptor beta chains were all read from a single sample in a study of chronic HIV infection and antiretroviral therapy (dated by TCRdb to 2015 to 2017). Receptor amplification or capture employed 5' RACE. The run used an Illumina MiSeq. TCRdb reran the public reads through fastp at Q25 and MiXCR, keeping productive beta chains. Identical CDR3 protein sequences are pooled into one entry, listed with their most common genes and DNA. Across this sample there are more than 25,000 distinct CDR3 sequences, with about 9.6% seen only once. About 2.4% of the sample is held by the ten biggest clonotypes. The sample comprised peripheral blood. The origin of the receptors is an adult who had HIV and had not received antiretroviral therapy, or was an uninfected healthy control (not recorded which).

The chain links TRBV14 to TRBJ1-6; D may be TRBD1 (5 bases). V lost 0 bases to trimming and J lost 11 bases, with 20 bases between them. The germline gives CDR1 SGHDN, CDR2 FVKESK. The CDR3 extends over 17 amino acids. CDR3 DNA: TGTGCCAGCAGCCAAGATCCTTGGGGAGATGTAGGGGCACCCCTCCACTTT. It specifies CASSQDPWGDVGAPLHF.

This clonotype was picked up a small number of times. The chain uses TRBV20-1 and TRBJ1-5; D is uncertain. Germline values: CDR1 DFQATT, CDR2 SNEGSKA (reference sequence). The length of the CDR3 is 13 residues. Trimming took off 3 bases at V and 0 bases at J, with 6 bases between the two ends. The DNA for the CDR3 is TGCAGTGCTAGGTCGGATAGCAATCAGCCCCAGCATTTT. It translates to CSARSDSNQPQHF.

This clonotype showed up just a few times. The chain carries TRBV10-3 and TRBJ1-2, with 8 bases that match TRBD1. Germline V gene data show CDR1 as ENHRY and CDR2 as SYGVKD. This CDR3 comprises 14 residues. Trimming cost V 6 bases and J 4 bases; bases outside gene matches: 7. The CDR3, as DNA: TGTGCCATCAGCCCCAGGGGGCGAAGCTATGGCTACACCTTC. Its translation is CAISPRGRSYGYTF.

This chain connects TRBV25-1 to TRBJ2-3; the match to TRBD1 covers 7 bases. Germline lookup yields CDR1 MGHDK and CDR2 SYGVNS. CDR3 size: 15 residues. J lost 5 bases, V lost 6 bases, and 11 bases had no gene match. CDR3 nucleotide sequence: TGTGCCAGCAGCCCGAGGGGGCGAAGGGAAGATACGCAGTATTTT. It yields the protein CASSPRGRREDTQYF.

By sample fraction, this clonotype is medium-sized. V gene TRBV20-1 combines with J gene TRBJ2-7; no definite D call. This CDR3 comprises 13 residues. CDR1 and CDR2 (germline): DFQATT, SNEGSKA (reference sequence). Trimming shortened V by 3 bases and J by 4 bases, and 13 bases separated the two germline ends. Here the CDR3 DNA reads TGCAGTGCTAGTTATCTCGGCAGGTACGAGCAGTACTTC. Its protein product is CSASYLGRYEQYF.

This clonotype was detected only a few times. This sequence joins TRBV7-2 and TRBJ2-3; 7 bases map to TRBD2. The CDR3 is 14 amino acids. Trimming removed 5 bases from V and 4 bases from J; junction bases left unmatched: 6. Germline CDR1 SGHTA, CDR2 FQGNSA. The CDR3, as DNA: TGTGCCAGCAGCCCAGGACTAGGCCCAGATACGCAGTATTTT. It specifies CASSPGLGPDTQYF.

This clonotype was seen a handful of times. The V and J genes are TRBV4-1 and TRBJ1-4, with D possibly TRBD1 on 6 matching bases. CDR3 length equals 13 residues. Germline V lookup: CDR1 MGHRA, CDR2 YSYEKL. Trimming removed 7 bases from V and 8 bases from J, with 14 bases in between. Written as DNA, the CDR3 is TGCGCCAGCACTGGTGGGGGCCACGAAAAACTGTTTTTT. Its translation: CASTGGGHEKLFF.

This clonotype came up a few times. The chain has TRBV20-1 and TRBJ1-2; TRBD1 matches 8 bases. The CDR3 runs to 16 residues. Germline lookup yields CDR1 DFQATT and CDR2 SNEGSKA (reference sequence). With V trimmed by 0 bases and J by 0 bases, 6 bases remained unmatched. CDR3 in amino acids: CSARDAGGYPNYGYTF. The CDR3 DNA sequence: TGCAGTGCTAGAGATGCAGGGGGCTACCCTAACTATGGCTACACCTTC.

The rearrangement joins TRBV6-6 to TRBJ1-6; no firm D call. This CDR3 has 14 amino acids. Germline CDR1 is MNHNY and CDR2 is SVGAGI (reference sequence). V was pared by 10 bases and J by 0 bases, with 10 bases between. CDR3 sequence reads: CAITASSYNSPLHF. The CDR3 nucleotides read TGTGCCATCACCGCCAGCTCCTATAATTCACCCCTCCACTTT.

This clonotype was detected many times. The chain carries TRBV5-1 and TRBJ2-3; no definite D call. Germline loops: CDR1 SGHRS, CDR2 YFSETQ. The germline V and J ends were trimmed by 5 bases and 2 bases, with 9 bases remaining between them. CDR3 length: 13 amino acids. The CDR3 DNA follows: TGCGCCAGCAGGGCTTCTGACACAGATACGCAGTATTTT. Its translation: CASRASDTDTQYF.